These 18 T cell receptor beta chains were sequenced from one sample in a study of cytomegalovirus exposure and HLA in healthy donors (dated by TCRdb to the late 2010s). The library was produced with the immunoSEQ multiplex PCR assay. For the multiplex PCR, a mixture combining 60 forward primers for TCR Vbeta segments and 13 reverse primers for TCR Jbeta segments was used. Not all clones reach the TCRdb copy of this immuneACCESS table, which keeps in-frame sequences only. Checked studies attribute under half of the gap to unresolved V genes and leave the rest unexplained. The sample table shows under 150,000 clones, and about 80% are seen once. Together, the top ten hold more than 0.9% of the sample. Sequencing was done on a sample of PBMCs. All receptors come from a male donor in good health and CMV-seropositive.

The V call is TRBV2, the J call TRBJ2-1, with 9 bases lining up with TRBD1. Germline V lookup: CDR1 SNHLY, CDR2 FYNNEI. J lost 5 bases, V lost 8 bases, and 7 bases had no gene match. CDR3 length equals 14 residues. CDR3 region: CASSGTGSNNEQFF. The DNA for the CDR3 is TGTGCCAGCTCCGGGACAGGGTCTAACAATGAGCAGTTCTTC.

Turning to this clone: Sequence at one end of the junction differs from germline and may be a read error. This chain links TRBV28 with TRBJ2-5; 7 bases are a match to TRBD2. The DNA end is a closer match to TRBJ2-7, so the J assignment may be wrong. CDR1 and CDR2 from the germline V gene are MDHEN and SYDVKM. CDR3 length: 15 residues. The CDR3 loop reads CTSSLWRGNSYEQYF. For the CDR3, the DNA is TGTACCAGCAGTTTATGGCGGGGGAACTCCTACGAGCAGTACTTC.

This clone occurred many times. The V and J genes are TRBV5-1 and TRBJ2-1; TRBD2 agrees at 10 bases. Looked up from germline, CDR1 is SGHRS and CDR2 is YFSETQ. With 0 bases clipped from V and 8 bases from J, the junction kept 11 bases outside the gene matches. CDR3 length equals 17 residues. CDR3 nucleotide sequence: TGCGCCAGCAGCTTGGCAGGACTAGCGGAGTCATACTATGAGCAGTTCTTC. Its translation is CASSLAGLAESYYEQFF. Drawing the rest from reference TRBV5-1 and TRBJ2-1, the complete variable domain is KAGVTQTPRYLIKTRGQQVTLSCSPISGHRSVSWYQQTPGQGLQFLFEYFSETQRNKGNFPGRFSGRQFSNSRSEMNVSTLELGDSALYLCASSLAGLAESYYEQFFGPGTRLTVL.

V and J are TRBV28 and TRBJ2-5, with 9 positions matching TRBD2. The junction had 15 bases not matched to a gene; V was cut back by 6 bases and J by 4 bases. This CDR3 spans 17 amino acids. Germline-derived CDR1 and CDR2 are MDHEN and SYDVKM. In nucleotides, the CDR3 is TGTGCCAGCAGCCCTACCCTTAGCGGGAGAGGGGGAGAGACCCAGTACTTC. Translating it yields CASSPTLSGRGGETQYF.

This clone has just one count. The rearrangement uses TRBV6-1 and TRBJ1-4; 8 bases align to TRBD1. Germline CDR1 reads MNHNS; CDR2 reads SASEGT. The length of the CDR3 is 15 residues. V trimming: 4 bases; J trimming: 5 bases; junction bases outside the gene matches: 6. CDR3 nucleotides: TGTGCCAGCAGTGCAGGACAGGGTAGAAATGAAAAACTGTTTTTT. It encodes CASSAGQGRNEKLFF.

This chain connects TRBV7-9 to TRBJ2-3; 8 bases are shared with TRBD2. CDR3 size: 14 residues. Looked up from germline, CDR1 is SEHNR and CDR2 is FQNEAQ (reference sequence). V lost 6 bases, J lost 2 bases, and 4 bases stayed unmatched. CDR3 sequence reads: CASRRGALTDTQYF. DNA for the CDR3: TGTGCCAGCAGGCGGGGGGCGCTCACAGATACGCAGTATTTT.

V gene TRBV7-3 combines with J gene TRBJ1-2, with a possible D match to TRBD1 (6 bases). With 1 base removed from V and 1 base from J, the gap between germline ends came to 13 bases. The CDR3 is 16 residues long. Germline V CDR1 and CDR2: SGHTA, FQGTGA. CDR3 amino acids: CASSLRGGRLNYGYTF. In nucleotides, the CDR3 is TGTGCCAGCAGCTTAAGAGGGGGACGTCTTAACTATGGCTACACCTTC.

CDR3 nucleotides: TGTGCCAGTAGTATTGGGACTCGGGCCAAAAACATTCAGTACTTC. It is translated as CASSIGTRAKNIQYF. This chain uses TRBV19 with TRBJ2-4; the D gene is possibly TRBD2 (6 bases). Per germline, CDR1 LNHDA and CDR2 SQIVND (reference sequence). The CDR3 totals 15 residues. V was pared by 3 bases and J by 1 base, with 10 bases between.

The chain carries TRBV9 and TRBJ1-4; the D is unclear. The CDR3 runs 14 residues. CDR1 and CDR2 (germline): SGDLS, YYNGEE. V was pared by 1 base and J by 4 bases, with 8 bases between. CDR3 sequence reads: CASSVSGFNEKLFF. In nucleotides, the CDR3 is TGTGCCAGCAGCGTATCGGGGTTTAATGAAAAACTGTTTTTT.

The V and J genes are TRBV7-3 and TRBJ2-2; 8 nucleotides match TRBD2. Germline V gene lookup returns CDR1 SGHTA and CDR2 FQGTGA. The CDR3 is 16 residues long. The ends lost 4 bases at V and 1 base at J; junction bases unmatched: 5. The CDR3 nucleotides are TGTGCCAGCAGCTGGGCAAGCGGGGGGAACACCGGGGAGCTGTTTTTT. Its protein is CASSWASGGNTGELFF.

This clone was seen only a few times. The CDR3 region is CASSSGQGTIYSNQPQHF. The CDR3 DNA reads as TGTGCCAGCAGCTCCGGACAGGGGACTATTTATAGCAATCAGCCCCAGCATTTT. The chain recombines TRBV7-9 with TRBJ1-5; 9 bases are a match to TRBD1. The germline V gene encodes CDR1 SEHNR and CDR2 FQNEAQ (reference sequence). With V trimmed by 4 bases and J by 0 bases, 10 bases remained unmatched. This CDR3 is built from 18 residues.

The chain is built from TRBV19 and TRBJ2-6; D might be TRBD1 (5 bases). Looked up from germline, CDR1 is LNHDA and CDR2 is SQIVND (reference sequence). Trimming removed 3 bases from V and 0 bases from J, with 6 bases in between. CDR3 length equals 15 residues. As DNA, the CDR3 is TGTGCCAGTAGTATGACAGACTCTGGGGCCAACGTCCTGACTTTC. It codes for CASSMTDSGANVLTF.

V and J are TRBV28 and TRBJ2-5; TRBD2 aligns across 8 bases. This CDR3 is 15 amino acids long. The germline CDR1 and CDR2 sequences are MDHEN and SYDVKM. With V trimmed by 6 bases and J by 2 bases, 8 bases remained unmatched. The CDR3 reads CASSFRREAQETQYF. The CDR3 coding sequence is TGTGCCAGCAGCTTCCGGCGGGAGGCTCAAGAGACCCAGTACTTC.

The CDR3 loop reads CATSGYRGQVYGYTF. CDR3 sequence (DNA): TGTGCCACCAGCGGTTACAGGGGGCAAGTCTATGGCTACACCTTC. V gene TRBV15 combines with J gene TRBJ1-2; 9 positions match TRBD1. Germline loops: CDR1 LNHNV, CDR2 YYDKDF (reference sequence). This CDR3 has 15 residues. V lost 5 bases and J lost 4; bases outside the gene matches: 8.

There are a few counts of this clone. The chain recombines TRBV13 with TRBJ1-2; 7 bases are shared with TRBD1. This CDR3 has 15 amino acids. The junction had 7 bases not matched to a gene; V was cut back by 3 bases and J by 3 bases. Germline V gene data show CDR1 as PRHDT and CDR2 as FYEKMQ (reference sequence). The CDR3 sequence: CASSFQGGAYYGYTF. CDR3 in DNA: TGTGCCAGCAGCTTCCAGGGGGGCGCGTACTATGGCTACACCTTC.

The chain links TRBV7-8 to TRBJ1-2, with D perhaps TRBD1 (5 bases). Germline values: CDR1 SGHVS, CDR2 FQNEAQ. The CDR3 consists of 14 residues. V lost 1 base to trimming and J lost 2 bases, with 8 bases between them. The CDR3 nucleotides are TGTGCCAGCAGCTTAGGGGGCAGAAACTATGGCTACACCTTC. This translates into CASSLGGRNYGYTF.

This clone has more than one count but fewer than ten. This chain uses TRBV19 with TRBJ2-3, with a weak D call TRBD2 (5 bases). Germline CDR1 is LNHDA and CDR2 is SQIVND (reference sequence). Trimming removed 5 bases at V and 6 bases at J, with 18 bases between. The CDR3 is 15 residues long. CDR3 coding DNA: TGTGCCAGTAGTGCCGCGAGCGGCCTGGGGGATACGCAGTATTTT. Translation gives CASSAASGLGDTQYF.

The genes are TRBV25-1 and TRBJ2-1; D is possibly TRBD2 (7 bases). V lost 3 bases and J 0 bases, leaving 12 bases between the germline ends. Germline V gives CDR1 MGHDK, CDR2 SYGVNS. The CDR3 spans 16 residues. The CDR3 nucleotides are TGTGCCAGCAGTGATGAGGGGGGGAGCTCCTACAATGAGCAGTTCTTC. Its protein product is CASSDEGGSSYNEQFF.